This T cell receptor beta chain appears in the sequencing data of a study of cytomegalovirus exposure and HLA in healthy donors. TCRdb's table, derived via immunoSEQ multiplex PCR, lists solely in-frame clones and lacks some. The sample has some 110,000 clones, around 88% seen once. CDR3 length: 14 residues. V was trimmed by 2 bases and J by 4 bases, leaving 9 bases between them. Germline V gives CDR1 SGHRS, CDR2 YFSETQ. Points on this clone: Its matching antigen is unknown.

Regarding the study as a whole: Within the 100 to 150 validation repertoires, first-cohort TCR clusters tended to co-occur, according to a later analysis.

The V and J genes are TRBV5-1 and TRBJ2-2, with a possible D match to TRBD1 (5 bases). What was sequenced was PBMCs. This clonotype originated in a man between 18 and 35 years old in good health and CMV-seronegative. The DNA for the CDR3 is TGCGCCAGCAGCTTAACAGGACCCACCGGGGAGCTGTTTTTT. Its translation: CASSLTGPTGELFF.